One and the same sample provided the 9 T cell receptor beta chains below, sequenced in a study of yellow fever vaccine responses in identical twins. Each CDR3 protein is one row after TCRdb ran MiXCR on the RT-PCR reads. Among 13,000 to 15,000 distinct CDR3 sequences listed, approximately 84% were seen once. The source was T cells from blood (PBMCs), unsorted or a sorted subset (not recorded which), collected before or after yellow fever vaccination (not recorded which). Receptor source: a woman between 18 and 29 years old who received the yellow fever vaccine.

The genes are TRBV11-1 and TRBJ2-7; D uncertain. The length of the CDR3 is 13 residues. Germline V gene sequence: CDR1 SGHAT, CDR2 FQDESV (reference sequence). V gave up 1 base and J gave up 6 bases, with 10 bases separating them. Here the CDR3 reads CASSLEGPSEQYV. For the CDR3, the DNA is TGTGCCAGCAGCTTAGAAGGTCCCTCCGAGCAGTACGTC.

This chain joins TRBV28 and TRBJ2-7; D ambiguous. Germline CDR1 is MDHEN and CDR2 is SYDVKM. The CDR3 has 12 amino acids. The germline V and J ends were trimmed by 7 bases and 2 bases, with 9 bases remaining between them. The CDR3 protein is CASTTAPYEQYF. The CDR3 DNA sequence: TGTGCCAGCACCACAGCGCCCTACGAGCAGTACTTC.

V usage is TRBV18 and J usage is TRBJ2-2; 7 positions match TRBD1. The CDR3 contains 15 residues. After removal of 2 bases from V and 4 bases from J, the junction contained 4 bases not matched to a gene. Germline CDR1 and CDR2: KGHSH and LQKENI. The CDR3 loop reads CASSPAGTATGELFF. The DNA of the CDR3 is TGTGCCAGCTCACCAGCCGGGACAGCCACCGGGGAGCTGTTTTTT.

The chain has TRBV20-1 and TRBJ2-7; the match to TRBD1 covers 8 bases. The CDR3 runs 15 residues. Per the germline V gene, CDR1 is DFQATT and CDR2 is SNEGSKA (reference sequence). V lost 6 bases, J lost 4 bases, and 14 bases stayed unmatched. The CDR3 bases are TGCAGTGCCCTTGGACAGGGAGCAATCCAATACGAGCAGTACTTC. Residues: CSALGQGAIQYEQYF.

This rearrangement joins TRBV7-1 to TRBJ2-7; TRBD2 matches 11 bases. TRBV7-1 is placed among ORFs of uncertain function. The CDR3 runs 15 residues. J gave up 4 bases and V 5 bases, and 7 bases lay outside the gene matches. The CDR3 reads CASSPRLAGKYEQYF. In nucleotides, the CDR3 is TGTGCCAGCAGCCCACGACTAGCGGGAAAGTACGAGCAGTACTTC.

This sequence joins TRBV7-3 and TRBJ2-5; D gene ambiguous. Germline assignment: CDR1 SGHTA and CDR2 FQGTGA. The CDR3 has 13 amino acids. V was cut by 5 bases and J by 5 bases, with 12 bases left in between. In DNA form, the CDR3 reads TGTGCCAGCAGCCAGCTCCCCCGGGAGACCCAGTACTTC. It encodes CASSQLPRETQYF.

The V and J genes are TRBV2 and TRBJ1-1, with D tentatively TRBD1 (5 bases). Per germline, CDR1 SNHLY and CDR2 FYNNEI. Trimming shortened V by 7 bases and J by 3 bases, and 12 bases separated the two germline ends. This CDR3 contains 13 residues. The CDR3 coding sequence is TGTGCCAGCACCTCGGACATCTACACTGAAGCTTTCTTT. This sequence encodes CASTSDIYTEAFF. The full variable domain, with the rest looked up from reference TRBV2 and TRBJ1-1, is EPEVTQTPSHQVTQMGQEVILRCVPISNHLYFYWYRQILGQKVEFLVSFYNNEISEKSEIFDDQFSVERPDGSNFTLKIRSTKLEDSAMYFCASTSDIYTEAFFGQGTRLTVV.

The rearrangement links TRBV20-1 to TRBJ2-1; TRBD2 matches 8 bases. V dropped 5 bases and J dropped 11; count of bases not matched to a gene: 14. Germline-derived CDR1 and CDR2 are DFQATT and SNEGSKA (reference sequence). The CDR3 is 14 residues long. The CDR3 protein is CSAAKTSESFKQFF. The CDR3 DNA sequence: TGCAGTGCTGCTAAGACTAGCGAGTCTTTTAAGCAGTTCTTC.

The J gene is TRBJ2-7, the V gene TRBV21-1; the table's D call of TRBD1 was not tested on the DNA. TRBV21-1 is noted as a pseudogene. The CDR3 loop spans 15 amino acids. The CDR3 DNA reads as TGTGCCAGCAGCAAGGGCGGTATGATGGCTTGCGAGCAGTACTTC. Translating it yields CASSKGGMMACEQYF.